This T cell receptor beta chain was identified in a study of blood T cell repertoires in COVID-19. At the level of the study: Sources were T cells, B-cell-depleted T cells, or PBMCs; the material itself was cDNA or gDNA.

While infection was still active, Seattle patients were enrolled and then followed longitudinally. Clones were read by immunoSEQ multiplex PCR, and TCRdb kept only the in-frame ones, dropping some. The profile shows a few hundred thousand clones, 70% to 85% of them singletons. Germline CDR1 and CDR2: MDHEN and SYDVKM. J gave up 4 bases and V 1 base, and 15 bases lay outside the gene matches. The CDR3 totals 19 residues. The TCR originated in a human donor with COVID-19, enrolled during active disease. The donor label of this sample is uncertain. This chain uses TRBV28 with TRBJ1-1; the match to TRBD1 covers 10 bases. The sequenced sample consisted of peripheral blood. The CDR3 DNA reads as TGTGCCAGCAGTTTATCACAACGGCTAATTGACAGGGGGCTCACTGAAGCTTTCTTT. It translates to CASSLSQRLIDRGLTEAFF.